This passage covers 23 T cell receptor beta chains from one sample sequenced in a study of technical replicates of blood from several donors. The table came from immunoSEQ multiplex PCR; TCRdb's copy has only in-frame clones and leaves some out. The table lists about 75,000 clones, about 97% of them singletons. The sequencing sample was made of T cells isolated from PBMCs. All receptors derive from a human donor in good health.

The V gene is TRBV4-1, the J gene TRBJ2-5; D may be TRBD2 (5 bases). The V end lost 2 bases, the J end lost 2 bases, and 24 bases lay between the germline ends. The germline V gene has CDR1 MGHRA and CDR2 YSYEKL. The CDR3 is 19 residues long. The DNA of the CDR3 is TGCGCCAGCAGCCAACCTAAGGCTAGCTTTACTCAACTTCAAGAGACCCAGTACTTC. Amino acids: CASSQPKASFTQLQETQYF.

The J gene is TRBJ2-1, the V gene TRBV4-2; D is uncertain. Trimming pared 3 bases from V and 7 bases from J, leaving 19 bases between. CDR1 LGHNA and CDR2 YNFKEQ come from the germline V gene. This CDR3 is 16 amino acids long. CDR3 region: CASSQVAQVALNEQFF. CDR3 DNA sequence: TGTGCCAGCAGCCAGGTGGCCCAGGTGGCGTTAAATGAGCAGTTCTTC.

The chain is built from TRBV9 and TRBJ1-1; possibly TRBD1 for D (5 bases). The CDR3 covers 16 residues. In germline, CDR1 is SGDLS, CDR2 YYNGEE. Deletions cut 4 bases from V and 1 base from J, with 17 bases between. The DNA of the CDR3 is TGTGCCAGCAGCACCTCGTGGGGGGTGGGGAACACTGAAGCTTTCTTT. Protein product: CASSTSWGVGNTEAFF.

J is TRBJ2-7 and V is TRBV27, with D unclear. Germline V CDR1 and CDR2: MNHEY, SMNVEV (reference sequence). V gave up 4 bases and J gave up 6 bases, with 10 bases separating them. This CDR3 is 12 amino acids long. CDR3 protein: CASSSLWAEQYF. In DNA, the CDR3 is TGTGCCAGCAGTTCCTTGTGGGCCGAGCAGTACTTC.

V is TRBV27 and J is TRBJ1-2; D gene uncertain. V lost 2 bases, J lost 0 bases, and 16 bases lay in between. Germline-derived CDR1 and CDR2 are MNHEY and SMNVEV (reference sequence). The CDR3 has 17 residues. In DNA form, the CDR3 reads TGTGCCAGCAGTTTAATAGGAGGATTTCTTTCTAACTATGGCTACACCTTC. As protein: CASSLIGGFLSNYGYTF.

The CDR3 loop reads CASRTGSSGNTIYF. CDR3 nucleotide sequence: TGTGCCAGTAGGACAGGGTCGTCTGGAAACACCATATATTTT. The genes are TRBV19 and TRBJ1-3, with 7 bases identical to TRBD1. This CDR3 has 14 amino acids. Losses at the gene ends were 6 bases for V and 1 base for J; bases not matched to a gene: 3. Germline CDR1 reads LNHDA; CDR2 reads SQIVND (reference sequence). Together with reference TRBV19 and TRBJ1-3, the CDR3 gives the full variable domain: DGGITQSPKYLFRKEGQNVTLSCEQNLNHDAMYWYRQDPGQGLRLIYYSQIVNDFQKGDIAEGYSVSREKKESFPLTVTSAQKNPTAFYLCASRTGSSGNTIYFGEGSWLTVV.

The chain recombines TRBV30 with TRBJ2-5; TRBD1 matches at 9 bases. The CDR3 has 15 residues. Germline V gene data show CDR1 as GTSNPN and CDR2 as SVGIG (reference sequence). V shed 0 bases and J 5 bases; nucleotides not matched to a gene: 7. CDR3 sequence (DNA): TGTGCCTGGAGTGTCCGGGACAGGGATTTCGAGACCCAGTACTTC. Its protein is CAWSVRDRDFETQYF.

This clone showed up just once. The chain employs TRBV13 and TRBJ2-2; possible D gene TRBD2, 6 bases. V lost 5 bases, J lost 3 bases, and 19 bases lay in between. Looked up from germline, CDR1 is PRHDT and CDR2 is FYEKMQ (reference sequence). The CDR3 has 17 amino acids. The CDR3 protein is CASSRLAAGTDTGELFF. In DNA, the CDR3 is TGTGCCAGCAGCCGCTTAGCGGCAGGGACGGACACCGGGGAGCTGTTTTTT.

The CDR3 coding sequence is TGTGCCAGCAGCTACAGACAGGGGTCGAACACTGAAGCTTTCTTT. Amino acid sequence: CASSYRQGSNTEAFF. The V and J genes are TRBV5-5 and TRBJ1-1, with 8 positions matching TRBD1. V dropped 3 bases and J dropped 1; count of bases not matched to a gene: 5. The CDR3 totals 15 residues. Germline CDR1 reads SGHKS; CDR2 reads YYEKEE (reference sequence). Full variable domain (rest looked up from reference TRBV5-5 and TRBJ1-1): DAGVTQSPTHLIKTRGQQVTLRCSPISGHKSVSWYQQVLGQGPQFIFQYYEKEERGRGNFPDRFSARQFPNYSSELNVNALLLGDSALYLCASSYRQGSNTEAFFGQGTRLTVV.

The V call is TRBV5-1, the J call TRBJ2-5, with D perhaps TRBD2 (7 bases). This CDR3 is built from 16 residues. Germline V lookup: CDR1 SGHRS, CDR2 YFSETQ. V was cut by 0 bases and J by 5 bases, with 17 bases left in between. The CDR3 region is CASSLAGGQRLETQYF. The CDR3 bases are TGCGCCAGCAGCTTGGCCGGGGGGCAAAGGTTGGAGACCCAGTACTTC.

V and J are TRBV12-5 and TRBJ1-5; 7 bases are shared with TRBD1. Germline lookup yields CDR1 LGHNT and CDR2 FRNRAP. The CDR3 contains 18 residues. J gave up 5 bases and V 4 bases, and 17 bases lay outside the gene matches. CDR3 coding DNA: TGTGCTAGTGGTTCGACTTGGACAGGTGATCCGAGGGATCAGCCCCAGCATTTT. This sequence encodes CASGSTWTGDPRDQPQHF.

The J gene is TRBJ2-1, the V gene TRBV19; D unclear. Per the germline V gene, CDR1 is LNHDA and CDR2 is SQIVND (reference sequence). Between the trimmed V and J ends, which lost 5 bases and 5 bases, there was a span of 7 bases. The CDR3 spans 12 residues. The CDR3 loop is CASSPRNNEQFF. The CDR3 coding sequence is TGTGCCAGTAGTCCTAGGAACAATGAGCAGTTCTTC. The full variable domain, in which reference TRBV19 and TRBJ2-1 provide the parts outside the CDR3, is DGGITQSPKYLFRKEGQNVTLSCEQNLNHDAMYWYRQDPGQGLRLIYYSQIVNDFQKGDIAEGYSVSREKKESFPLTVTSAQKNPTAFYLCASSPRNNEQFFGPGTRLTVL.

The J gene is TRBJ2-1, the V gene TRBV4-3; 8 nucleotides agree with TRBD2. J gave up 8 bases and V 4 bases, and 4 bases lay outside the gene matches. The CDR3 is 13 amino acids. In germline, CDR1 is LGHNA, CDR2 YSLEER. The CDR3 loop is CASSPGLVYEQFF. The CDR3 bases are TGCGCCAGCAGCCCGGGACTAGTCTATGAGCAGTTCTTC.

The chain carries TRBV25-1 and TRBJ1-2; no clear D gene. The germline V gene encodes CDR1 MGHDK and CDR2 SYGVNS. Between the trimmed V and J ends, which lost 3 bases and 3 bases, there was a span of 8 bases. The CDR3 consists of 13 residues. The CDR3 is CASSETEDYGYTF. In DNA, the CDR3 is TGTGCCAGCAGTGAGACGGAGGACTATGGCTACACCTTC.

Written as DNA, the CDR3 is TGTGCCTGGAGTGTCCGGCGGGAGGGCTACGAGCAGTACTTC. Its translation: CAWSVRREGYEQYF. The V gene is TRBV30, the J gene TRBJ2-7, with 9 bases identical to TRBD2. This CDR3 spans 14 amino acids. The trim removed 0 bases at V and 3 bases at J, leaving 3 bases unmatched. Germline assignment: CDR1 GTSNPN and CDR2 SVGIG (reference sequence).

The chain carries TRBV4-1 and TRBJ2-7; the D gene is possibly TRBD2 (7 bases). The germline CDR1 and CDR2 sequences are MGHRA and YSYEKL. The V and J ends lost 0 bases and 7 bases respectively, with 19 bases between them. This CDR3 spans 16 amino acids. CDR3 amino acids: CASSQEGGGHRGEQYF. DNA of the CDR3: TGCGCCAGCAGCCAAGAAGGGGGGGGACATCGGGGAGAGCAGTACTTC.

J is TRBJ2-7 and V is TRBV7-9, with 7 bases lining up with TRBD2. The CDR3 is 14 residues long. Germline V gives CDR1 SEHNR, CDR2 FQNEAQ (reference sequence). With V trimmed by 2 bases and J by 5 bases, 6 bases remained unmatched. This chain's CDR3 is CASSLQRLADEQYF. The CDR3 nucleotides are TGTGCCAGCAGCTTACAAAGACTAGCCGACGAGCAGTACTTC.

The chain couples TRBV15 to TRBJ1-1, with D tentatively TRBD1 (5 bases). Trimming stripped 5 bases from V and 3 bases from J, with 16 bases between. Germline V gene lookup returns CDR1 LNHNV and CDR2 YYDKDF (reference sequence). The CDR3 runs 15 residues. The chain's CDR3 is CATSGAGEGYTEAFF. CDR3 in DNA: TGTGCCACCAGCGGAGCGGGGGAAGGTTACACTGAAGCTTTCTTT.

The chain's CDR3 is CATSRAQGLYGYTF. CDR3 bases: TGTGCCACCAGCAGAGCTCAGGGTCTCTATGGCTACACCTTC. The chain is built from TRBV15 and TRBJ1-2; D is possibly TRBD1 (5 bases). V dropped 1 base and J dropped 4 bases, with 10 bases sitting between them. There are 14 residues in the CDR3. Germline-derived CDR1 and CDR2 are LNHNV and YYDKDF (reference sequence).

The V gene is TRBV13, the J gene TRBJ2-7, with 10 bases identical to TRBD1. Germline V gene data show CDR1 as PRHDT and CDR2 as FYEKMQ (reference sequence). The CDR3 has 13 residues. V lost 5 bases to trimming and J lost 5 bases; unmatched junction nucleotides: 3. The CDR3, as DNA: TGTGCCAGCAGCCAGGGACAGGGGAACGAGCAGTACTTC. Encoded protein: CASSQGQGNEQYF. The variable domain in full, with the rest retrieved from reference TRBV13 and TRBJ2-7, is AAGVIQSPRHLIKEKRETATLKCYPIPRHDTVYWYQQGPGQDPQFLISFYEKMQSDKGSIPDRFSAQQFSDYHSELNMSSLELGDSALYFCASSQGQGNEQYFGPGTRLTVT.

This clone was found once. The chain links TRBV15 to TRBJ2-3; 8 positions agree with TRBD2. In germline, CDR1 is LNHNV, CDR2 YYDKDF (reference sequence). V dropped 2 bases and J dropped 7; count of bases not matched to a gene: 8. This CDR3 contains 15 residues. The CDR3 sequence is CATSRNSGSGNTQYF. The CDR3 DNA follows: TGTGCCACCAGCAGAAACAGCGGGAGCGGGAATACGCAGTATTTT.

V gene TRBV6-1 combines with J gene TRBJ2-7, with D maybe TRBD2 (6 bases). V shed 0 bases and J shed 12 bases, with 12 bases lying between them. This CDR3 has 12 amino acids. Germline V gives CDR1 MNHNS, CDR2 SASEGT. CDR3 protein: CASSEAHLEGYF. The CDR3 DNA reads TGTGCCAGCAGTGAAGCCCATCTGGAGGGGTACTTC.

The V call is TRBV2, the J call TRBJ1-2, with 9 bases aligning to TRBD1. The CDR3 runs 16 residues. The V gene end was trimmed by 5 bases and the J gene end by 2 bases; junction bases not matched to a gene: 9. Germline lookup yields CDR1 SNHLY and CDR2 FYNNEI. The CDR3 reads CASSRDRGTLNYGYTF. DNA of the CDR3: TGTGCCAGCAGTCGTGACAGGGGGACCTTAAACTATGGCTACACCTTC.